These 15 T cell receptor beta chains share one sample of origin, sequenced in a study of blood T cells in healthy people across ages. Alongside a J-beta primer mix, a sample-barcoded 5' primer served in a second PCR lasting roughly 6 to 11 cycles. TCRdb reprocessed the 5' RACE reads via MiXCR and lists one record per CDR3 protein. The sample yields roughly 1.9 million distinct CDR3 sequences, about 39% seen once. The specimen sequenced was blood. These receptors all come from a human donor in good health.

This clonotype was seen a few times. The V gene is TRBV5-1, the J gene TRBJ2-1; 14 bases map to TRBD2. V shed 0 bases, J shed 9 bases, and the junction held 8 bases outside the gene matches. The CDR3 is made up of 17 amino acids. CDR1 is SGHRS and CDR2 is YFSETQ in the germline V gene. In nucleotides, the CDR3 is TGCGCCAGCAGCTTGGACCGGGGACTAGCGGGAGTTAGTGAGCAGTTCTTC. It codes for CASSLDRGLAGVSEQFF.

Worth noting for this clonotype: Compared with germline, one end of the junction differs, possibly owing to a read error. This rearrangement joins TRBV6-2 or TRBV6-3 to TRBJ2-5; D not resolved. Looked up from germline, CDR1 is MNHEY and CDR2 is SVGEGT. CDR3 length: 14 residues. The CDR3 sequence: CACSKQPLEETQYF. CDR3 sequence (DNA): TGTGCCTGCAGTAAACAACCCCTGGAAGAGACCCAGTACTTC.

A few counts support this clonotype. The chain couples TRBV5-1 to TRBJ2-1; 7 nucleotides agree with TRBD2. This CDR3 has 12 residues. CDR1 and CDR2 from the germline V gene are SGHRS and YFSETQ. V was clipped by 5 bases and J by 10 bases; unmatched bases: 6. As DNA, the CDR3 is TGCGCCAGCAGGGGGAGGGGTAGCGAGCAGTTCTTC. It yields the protein CASRGRGSEQFF.

The chain links TRBV7-2 to TRBJ2-5; D not certain. The end of the DNA is better explained by TRBJ2-7, so the J call may be wrong. The CDR3 loop spans 14 amino acids. Looked up from germline, CDR1 is SGHTA and CDR2 is FQGNSA. CDR3 amino acids: CASSYDVVPYEQYF. The DNA for the CDR3 is TGTGCCAGCAGCTATGACGTCGTACCCTACGAGCAGTACTTC.

This clonotype occurred a few times. One junction end disagrees with the germline gene, perhaps due to a read error. The CDR3 region is CASSEERGAQETQYF. DNA of the CDR3: TGCGCCAGCAGCGAAGAGCGGGGGGCCCAAGAGACCCAGTACTTC. V is TRBV4-3 and J is TRBJ2-5; the match to TRBD2 covers 9 bases. Germline CDR1 LGHNA, CDR2 YSLEER. CDR3 length: 15 amino acids.

The sample holds a few counts of this clonotype. The chain employs TRBV6-5 and TRBJ2-1, with D possibly matching TRBD2 (6 bases). Germline V gene lookup returns CDR1 MNHEY and CDR2 SVGAGI. With 9 bases removed from V and 8 bases from J, the gap between germline ends came to 17 bases. The CDR3 contains 13 residues. The CDR3 sequence: CASSTRGPDEQFF. DNA for the CDR3: TGTGCCAGTTCAACGCGGGGCCCCGATGAGCAGTTCTTC.

The chain has TRBV7-2 and TRBJ2-7; TRBD2 matches 12 bases. TRBJ2-5 matches the DNA end more closely, so the J call is doubtful. Germline values: CDR1 SGHTA, CDR2 FQGNSA. The length of the CDR3 is 16 residues. The chain's CDR3 is CASSLVGLAGRETQYF. The CDR3 coding sequence is TGTGCCAGCAGCTTAGTTGGACTAGCGGGGAGGGAGACCCAGTACTTC.

Concerning this clonotype itself: A much more abundant neighbour one base away suggests this may be a read error. V is TRBV12-3 or TRBV12-4 and J is TRBJ1-2; TRBD1 might be the D (6 bases). V gave up 5 bases and J gave up 6 bases, with 10 bases separating them. The CDR3 is 12 residues long. The CDR3 coding sequence is TGTGCCAGCAGTCCGAGGACAGATGGCTACACCTTC. It encodes CASSPRTDGYTF.

At least ten counts were recorded for this clonotype. This rearrangement joins TRBV6-5 to TRBJ2-1; D remains ambiguous. Trimming shortened V by 2 bases and J by 4 bases, and 6 bases separated the two germline ends. The V gene's germline CDR1 is MNHEY and CDR2 SVGAGI. This CDR3 contains 13 residues. CDR3 region: CASSYDAYNEQFF. Here the CDR3 DNA reads TGTGCCAGCAGTTACGACGCATACAATGAGCAGTTCTTC.

The chain has TRBV4-1 and TRBJ1-2; D uncertain. This CDR3 region has 16 residues. Germline V gene data show CDR1 as MGHRA and CDR2 as YSYEKL. V shed 0 bases and J shed 1 base, with 12 bases lying between them. CDR3 nucleotide sequence: TGCGCCAGCAGCCAAGATAAGGTCGGACTTAACTATGGCTACACCTTC. It codes for CASSQDKVGLNYGYTF.

This clonotype was detected many times. Here the CDR3 DNA reads TGCAGCGCTAGGACAGGATTGAACACTGAAGCTTTCTTT. Amino acid sequence: CSARTGLNTEAFF. The V gene is TRBV29-1, the J gene TRBJ1-1; 7 bases align to TRBD1. CDR3 length equals 13 residues. Germline CDR1 SQVTM, CDR2 ANQGSEA. The V segment lost 7 bases and the J segment 0 bases; nucleotides outside the gene matches: 5.

Only a few counts were recorded for this clonotype. For the CDR3, the DNA is TGCAGCGTTGGGACAGGGATCAATCAGCCCCAGCATTTT. It encodes CSVGTGINQPQHF. V is TRBV29-1 and J is TRBJ1-5, with 8 bases lining up with TRBD1. V shed 4 bases, J shed 3 bases, and the junction held 2 bases outside the gene matches. The germline V gene has CDR1 SQVTM and CDR2 ANQGSEA. The CDR3 sequence is 13 residues long.

Many counts were recorded for this clonotype. The rearrangement uses TRBV29-1 and TRBJ2-1, with D unclear. The germline CDR1 and CDR2 sequences are SQVTM and ANQGSEA. The V gene lost 7 bases and the J gene lost 5 bases, with 12 bases spanning the gap. The CDR3 covers 12 residues. The CDR3 bases are TGCAGCGCCTTGGGCCAGAACAATGAGCAGTTCTTC. Translation: CSALGQNNEQFF.

There are a few counts of this clonotype. The CDR3 nucleotides are TGCAGTGCTAGCGAGTCGGGGAATGTGAAACTGTTTTTT. Translation gives CSASESGNVKLFF. The chain uses TRBV20-1 and TRBJ1-4; D is uncertain. CDR3 length: 13 residues. Germline V gives CDR1 DFQATT, CDR2 SNEGSKA (reference sequence). Trimming removed 3 bases from V and 11 bases from J, with 16 bases in between.

This chain joins TRBV4-3 and TRBJ1-1; D is perhaps TRBD1 (6 bases). The V end was cut by 0 bases, the J end by 1 base, with 15 bases between. From germline, CDR1 is LGHNA and CDR2 YSLEER. This CDR3 is built from 17 residues. CDR3: CASSQDWVGGQNTEAFF. For the CDR3, the DNA is TGCGCCAGCAGCCAAGATTGGGTCGGGGGCCAGAACACTGAAGCTTTCTTT.